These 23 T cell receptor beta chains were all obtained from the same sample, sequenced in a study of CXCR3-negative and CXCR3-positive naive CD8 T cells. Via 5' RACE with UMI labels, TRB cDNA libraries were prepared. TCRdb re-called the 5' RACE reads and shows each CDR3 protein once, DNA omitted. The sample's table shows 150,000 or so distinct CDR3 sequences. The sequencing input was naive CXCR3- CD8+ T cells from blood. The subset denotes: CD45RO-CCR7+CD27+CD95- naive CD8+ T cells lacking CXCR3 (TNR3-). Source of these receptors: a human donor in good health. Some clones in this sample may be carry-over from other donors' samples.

The CDR3 reads CASSLPGQGCDQPRHF. The J gene is TRBJ1-5, the V gene TRBV23-1; the TRBD1 assignment by TCRdb is unverifiable without DNA. TRBV23-1 is an ORF, and what it does is uncertain. The CDR3 runs to 16 residues.

CDR3 amino acids: CASSQEPGMNTEAFF. The chain joins TRBV4-1 to TRBJ1-1; with no DNA, the TCRdb D assignment of TRBD1 cannot be verified. CDR1 and CDR2 from the germline V gene are MGHRA and YSYEKL. CDR3 length: 15 residues.

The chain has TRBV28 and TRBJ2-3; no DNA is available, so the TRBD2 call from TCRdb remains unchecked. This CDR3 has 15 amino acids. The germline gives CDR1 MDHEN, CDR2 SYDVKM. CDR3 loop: CASSRLEGSTDTQYF.

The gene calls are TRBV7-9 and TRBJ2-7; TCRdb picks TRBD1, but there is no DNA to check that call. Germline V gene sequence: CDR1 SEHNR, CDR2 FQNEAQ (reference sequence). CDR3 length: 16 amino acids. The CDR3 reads CASSLVGGGVTYEQYF.

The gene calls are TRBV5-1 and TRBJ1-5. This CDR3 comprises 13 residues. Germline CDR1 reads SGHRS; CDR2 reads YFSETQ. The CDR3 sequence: CASSRGSNQPQHF.

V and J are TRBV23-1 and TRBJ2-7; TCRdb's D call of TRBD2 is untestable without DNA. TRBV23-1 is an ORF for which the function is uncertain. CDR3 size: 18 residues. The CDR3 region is CASSQSPGSGSGGYEQYF.

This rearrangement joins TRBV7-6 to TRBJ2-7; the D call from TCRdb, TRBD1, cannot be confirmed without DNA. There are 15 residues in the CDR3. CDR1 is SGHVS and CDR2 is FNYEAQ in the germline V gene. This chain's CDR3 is CASSLVGTGTLGQYF.

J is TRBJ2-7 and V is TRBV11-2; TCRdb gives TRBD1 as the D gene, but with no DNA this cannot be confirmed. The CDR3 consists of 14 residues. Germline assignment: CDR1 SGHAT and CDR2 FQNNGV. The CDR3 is CASSASTGSYEQCF. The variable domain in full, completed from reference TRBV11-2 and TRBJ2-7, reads EAGVAQSPRYKIIEKRQSVAFWCNPISGHATLYWYQQILGQGPKLLIQFQNNGVVDDSQLPKDRFSAERLKGVDSTLKIQPAKLEDSAVYLCASSASTGSYEQCFGPGTRLTVT.

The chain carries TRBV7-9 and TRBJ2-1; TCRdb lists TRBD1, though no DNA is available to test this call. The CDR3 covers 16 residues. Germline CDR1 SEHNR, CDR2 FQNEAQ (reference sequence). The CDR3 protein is CASSPTGTGAIGEQFF.

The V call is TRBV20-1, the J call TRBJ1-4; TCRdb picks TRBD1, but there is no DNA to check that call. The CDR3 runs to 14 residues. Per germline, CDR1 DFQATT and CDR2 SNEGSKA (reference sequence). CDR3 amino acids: CSAGGPGGAEKLFF.

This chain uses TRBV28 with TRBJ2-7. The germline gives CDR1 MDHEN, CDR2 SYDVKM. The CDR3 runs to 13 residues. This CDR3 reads CASSPVRNYEQYF.

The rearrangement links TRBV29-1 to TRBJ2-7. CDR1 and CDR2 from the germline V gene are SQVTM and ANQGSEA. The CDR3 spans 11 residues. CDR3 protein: CSVVEAYEQYF.

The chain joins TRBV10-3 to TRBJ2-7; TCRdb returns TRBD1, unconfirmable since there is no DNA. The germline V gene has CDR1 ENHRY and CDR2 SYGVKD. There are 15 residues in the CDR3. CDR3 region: CAISESGTGGTEQYF.

CDR3 region: CSVYLGGQFTEAFF. The rearrangement links TRBV29-1 to TRBJ1-1; TCRdb's D gene call, TRBD1, goes unchecked for lack of DNA. CDR1 is SQVTM, CDR2 ANQGSEA, per germline. This CDR3 has 14 residues.

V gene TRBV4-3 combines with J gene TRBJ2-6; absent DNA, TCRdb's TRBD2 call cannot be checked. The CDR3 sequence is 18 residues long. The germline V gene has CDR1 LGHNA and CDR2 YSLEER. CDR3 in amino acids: CASSLGRDGTSGANVLTF.

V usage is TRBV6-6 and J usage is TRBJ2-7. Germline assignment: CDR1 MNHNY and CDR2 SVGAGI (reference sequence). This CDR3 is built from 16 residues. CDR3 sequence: CASSYSPQESSYVQYF.

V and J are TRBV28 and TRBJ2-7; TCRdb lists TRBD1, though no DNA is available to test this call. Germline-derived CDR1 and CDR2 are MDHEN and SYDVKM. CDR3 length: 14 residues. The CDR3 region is CASSFGGQSYEQYF.

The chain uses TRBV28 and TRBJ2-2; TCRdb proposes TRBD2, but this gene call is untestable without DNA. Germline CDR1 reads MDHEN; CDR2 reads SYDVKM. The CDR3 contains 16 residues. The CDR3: CASSQSLSGRGGELFF.

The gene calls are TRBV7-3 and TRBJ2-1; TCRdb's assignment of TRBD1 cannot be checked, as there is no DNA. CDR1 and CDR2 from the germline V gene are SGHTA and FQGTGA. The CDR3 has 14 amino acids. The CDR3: CASTPGLGYNEQFF.

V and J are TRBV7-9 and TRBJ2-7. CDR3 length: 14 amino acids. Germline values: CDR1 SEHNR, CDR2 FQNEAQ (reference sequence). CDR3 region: CASSLGGFAYEQYF.

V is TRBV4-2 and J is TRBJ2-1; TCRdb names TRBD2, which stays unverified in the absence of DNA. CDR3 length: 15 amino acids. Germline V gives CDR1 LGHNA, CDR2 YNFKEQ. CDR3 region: CASSRTSGGANEQFF.

The CDR3 here is CSVESSGDGPTEAFF. The chain couples TRBV29-1 to TRBJ1-1. CDR3 length: 15 amino acids. Germline V gene sequence: CDR1 SQVTM, CDR2 ANQGSEA. The full variable domain, with the rest looked up from reference TRBV29-1 and TRBJ1-1, is SAVISQKPSRDICQRGTSLTIQCQVDSQVTMMFWYRQQPGQSLTLIATANQGSEATYESGFVIDKFPISRPNLTFSTLTVSNMSPEDSSIYLCSVESSGDGPTEAFFGQGTRLTVV.

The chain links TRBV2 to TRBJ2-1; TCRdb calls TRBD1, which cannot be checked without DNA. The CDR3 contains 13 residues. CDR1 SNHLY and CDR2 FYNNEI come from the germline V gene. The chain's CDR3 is CATHGQGANEQFF.